This TCR beta chain was found in a study of T cell clones after liver transplantation. TCRdb's copy holds only in-frame clones and misses some; the assay was immunoSEQ multiplex PCR. The sample includes about 24,000 clones, almost 70% of them seen just once. With 3 bases removed from V and 1 base from J, the gap between germline ends came to 6 bases. Germline assignment: CDR1 SGDLS and CDR2 YYNGEE. The CDR3 covers 13 residues. The sequence was collected from a human donor who received a liver transplant. This chain joins TRBV9 and TRBJ2-3, with a tentative D call TRBD2 (6 bases). Sequencing used CD4+ T cells from blood, obtained before liver transplant. CDR3 amino acids: CASSGGGTDTQYF. As DNA, the CDR3 is TGTGCCAGCAGCGGGGGGGGCACAGATACGCAGTATTTT.